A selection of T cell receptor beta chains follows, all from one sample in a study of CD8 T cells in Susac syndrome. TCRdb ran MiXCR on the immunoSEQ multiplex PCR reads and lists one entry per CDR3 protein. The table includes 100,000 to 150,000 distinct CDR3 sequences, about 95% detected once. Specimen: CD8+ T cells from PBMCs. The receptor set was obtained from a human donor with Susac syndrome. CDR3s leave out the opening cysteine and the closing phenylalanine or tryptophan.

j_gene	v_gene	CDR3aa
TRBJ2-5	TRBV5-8	ASSTGTSGGAETQY
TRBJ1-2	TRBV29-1	SAVGGYGYT
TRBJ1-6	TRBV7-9	ASSDAQGDSPLH
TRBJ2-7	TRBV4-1	ASSNRDRVNEQY
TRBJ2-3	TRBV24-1	ATSDTRWGGTQY
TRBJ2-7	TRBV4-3	ASSQDLKQGVEQY
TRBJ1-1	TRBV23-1	ASTPFFPENTEAF
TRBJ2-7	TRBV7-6	ASSSYDSSYEQY
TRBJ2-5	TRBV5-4	ASSSTGLQETQY
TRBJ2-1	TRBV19	ASSTGQGIVETLSYNEQF
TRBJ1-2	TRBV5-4	ASSWDLYGYT
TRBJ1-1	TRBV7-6	ASSATPHRGNTEAF
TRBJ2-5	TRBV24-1	ATSDSTGKETQY
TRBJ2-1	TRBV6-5	ASSTSSSSYNEQF
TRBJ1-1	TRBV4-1	ASSQGQERYYTETF
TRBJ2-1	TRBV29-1	SAPGQGASQF
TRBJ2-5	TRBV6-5	ASSYTGGSQETQY
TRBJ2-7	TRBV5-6	ASSSPGQLSYEQY
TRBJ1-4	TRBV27	ASSWIRKRSNEKLF
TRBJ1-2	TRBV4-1	ASSQDPGVVPNYGYT
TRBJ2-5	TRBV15	ATNRDDQGEETQY
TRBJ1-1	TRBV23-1	ASSQRPAVDEAF
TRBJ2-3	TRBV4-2	ASSQDWGPVTQY